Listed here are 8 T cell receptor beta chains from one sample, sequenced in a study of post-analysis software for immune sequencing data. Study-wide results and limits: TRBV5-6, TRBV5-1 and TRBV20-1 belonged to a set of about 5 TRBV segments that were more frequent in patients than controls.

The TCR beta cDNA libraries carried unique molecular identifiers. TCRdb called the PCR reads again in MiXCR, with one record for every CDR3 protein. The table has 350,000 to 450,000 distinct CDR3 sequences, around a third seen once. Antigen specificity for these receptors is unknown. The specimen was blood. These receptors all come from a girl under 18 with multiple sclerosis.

CDR3 sequence (DNA): TGTGCCATCAGCAACTATTTCGACAGGGGAGGACCTAGCGGGGGGGCCGCGGATGAGCAGTTCTTC. Amino acids: CAISNYFDRGGPSGGAADEQFF. J is TRBJ2-1 and V is TRBV10-3, with 12 bases fitting TRBD2. This CDR3 region has 22 residues. Per the germline V gene, CDR1 is ENHRY and CDR2 is SYGVKD. V shed 6 bases, J shed 8 bases, and the junction held 29 bases outside the gene matches.

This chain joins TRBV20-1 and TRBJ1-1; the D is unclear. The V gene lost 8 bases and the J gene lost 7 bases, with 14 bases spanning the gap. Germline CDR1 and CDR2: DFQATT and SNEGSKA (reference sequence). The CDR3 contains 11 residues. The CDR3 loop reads CSPTVVSEAFF. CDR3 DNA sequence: TGCAGTCCTACGGTGGTTAGTGAAGCTTTCTTT.

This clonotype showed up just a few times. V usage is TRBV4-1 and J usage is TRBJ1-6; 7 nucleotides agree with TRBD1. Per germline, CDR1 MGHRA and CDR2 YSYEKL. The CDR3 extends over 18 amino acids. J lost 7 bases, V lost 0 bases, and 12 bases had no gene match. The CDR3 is CASSQEGTPGQPNSPLHF. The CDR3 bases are TGCGCCAGCAGCCAAGAAGGGACTCCGGGACAGCCAAATTCACCCCTCCACTTT.

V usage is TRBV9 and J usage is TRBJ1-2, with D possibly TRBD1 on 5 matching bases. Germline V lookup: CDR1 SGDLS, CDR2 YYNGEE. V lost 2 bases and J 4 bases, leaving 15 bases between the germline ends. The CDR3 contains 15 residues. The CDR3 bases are TGTGCCAGCAGCGTTTGGACAAGCTCAGTCTATGGCTACACCTTC. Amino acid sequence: CASSVWTSSVYGYTF.

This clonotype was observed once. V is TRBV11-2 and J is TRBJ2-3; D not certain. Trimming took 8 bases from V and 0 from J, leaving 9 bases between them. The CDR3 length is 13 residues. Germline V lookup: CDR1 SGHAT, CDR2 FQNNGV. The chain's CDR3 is CASGPRSTDTQYF. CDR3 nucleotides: TGTGCCAGCGGCCCACGTAGCACAGATACGCAGTATTTT. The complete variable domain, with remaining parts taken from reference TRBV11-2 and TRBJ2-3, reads EAGVAQSPRYKIIEKRQSVAFWCNPISGHATLYWYQQILGQGPKLLIQFQNNGVVDDSQLPKDRFSAERLKGVDSTLKIQPAKLEDSAVYLCASGPRSTDTQYFGPGTRLTVL.

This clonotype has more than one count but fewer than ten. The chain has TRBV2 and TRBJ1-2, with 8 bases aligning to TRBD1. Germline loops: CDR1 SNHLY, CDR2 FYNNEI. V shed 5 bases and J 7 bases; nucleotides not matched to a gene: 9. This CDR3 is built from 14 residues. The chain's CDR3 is CASSLQGGGSGYTF. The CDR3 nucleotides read TGTGCCAGCAGTTTACAGGGGGGGGGATCTGGCTACACCTTC.

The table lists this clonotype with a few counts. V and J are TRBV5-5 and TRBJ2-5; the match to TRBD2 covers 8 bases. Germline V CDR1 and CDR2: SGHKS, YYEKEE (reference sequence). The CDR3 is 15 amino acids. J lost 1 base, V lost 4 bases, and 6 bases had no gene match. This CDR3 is CASSLRGVIQETQYF. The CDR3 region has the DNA TGTGCCAGCAGCCTGCGGGGGGTGATCCAAGAGACCCAGTACTTC.

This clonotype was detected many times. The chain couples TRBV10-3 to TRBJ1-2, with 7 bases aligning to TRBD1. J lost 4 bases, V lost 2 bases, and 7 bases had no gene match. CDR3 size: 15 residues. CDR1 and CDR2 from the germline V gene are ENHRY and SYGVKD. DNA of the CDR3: TGTGCCATCAGTGAGGACTCGACAGGGAGCTATGGCTACACCTTC. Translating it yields CAISEDSTGSYGYTF.